The present T cell receptor beta chain was sequenced within a study of control samples from healthy donors and cancer patients. The CDR3 runs to 14 residues. The germline V gene encodes CDR1 MNHEY and CDR2 SMNVEV (reference sequence). V lost 6 bases and J 3 bases, leaving 14 bases between the germline ends. Method: immunoSEQ multiplex PCR; TCRdb's copy keeps in-frame clones and lacks some. The top ten clones hold 12% of a sample with about 170,000 clones, 70% to 90% of them seen once. This rearrangement joins TRBV27 to TRBJ1-2; perhaps TRBD1 as D (6 bases). Sample: blood. This clonotype was sampled from a man between 25 and 39 years old in good health. In DNA form, the CDR3 reads TGTGCCAGCAGCCCTACAGGGACCTACTATGGCTACACCTTC. This translates into CASSPTGTYYGYTF.